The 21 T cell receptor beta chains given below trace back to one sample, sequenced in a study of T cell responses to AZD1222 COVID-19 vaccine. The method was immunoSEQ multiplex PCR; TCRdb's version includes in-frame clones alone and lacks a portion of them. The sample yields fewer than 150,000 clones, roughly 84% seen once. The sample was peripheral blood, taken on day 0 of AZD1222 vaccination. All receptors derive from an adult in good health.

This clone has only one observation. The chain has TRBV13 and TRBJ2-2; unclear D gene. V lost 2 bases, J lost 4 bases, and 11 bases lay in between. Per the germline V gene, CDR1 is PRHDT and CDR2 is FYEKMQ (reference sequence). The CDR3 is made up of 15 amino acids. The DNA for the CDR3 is TGTGCCAGCAGCTTAAAGGAGAGACGCACCGGGGAGCTGTTTTTT. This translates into CASSLKERRTGELFF.

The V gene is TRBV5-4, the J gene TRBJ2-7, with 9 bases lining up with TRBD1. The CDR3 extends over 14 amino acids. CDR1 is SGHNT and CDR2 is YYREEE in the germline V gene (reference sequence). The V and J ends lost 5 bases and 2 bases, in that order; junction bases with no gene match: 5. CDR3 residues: CASRDRGATYEQYF. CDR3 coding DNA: TGTGCCAGCAGGGACAGGGGTGCAACCTACGAGCAGTACTTC. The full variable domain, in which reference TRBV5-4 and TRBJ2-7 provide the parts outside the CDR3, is ETGVTQSPTHLIKTRGQQVTLRCSSQSGHNTVSWYQQALGQGPQFIFQYYREEENGRGNFPPRFSGLQFPNYSSELNVNALELDDSALYLCASRDRGATYEQYFGPGTRLTVT.

This chain's CDR3 is CASSLTGLVDTQYF. CDR3 DNA: TGCGCCAGCAGCTTGACGGGACTAGTGGATACGCAGTATTTT. The rearrangement links TRBV5-1 to TRBJ2-3; TRBD2 agrees at 8 bases. V trimming: 1 base; J trimming: 6 bases; junction bases outside the gene matches: 4. Germline CDR1 reads SGHRS; CDR2 reads YFSETQ. The CDR3 sequence is 14 residues long.

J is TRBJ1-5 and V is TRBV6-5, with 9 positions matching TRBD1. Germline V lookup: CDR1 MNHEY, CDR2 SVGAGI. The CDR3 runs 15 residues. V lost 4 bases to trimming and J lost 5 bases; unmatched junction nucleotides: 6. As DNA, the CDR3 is TGTGCCAGCAGTTTCGACAGGGGGAGGTATCAGCCCCAGCATTTT. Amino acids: CASSFDRGRYQPQHF.

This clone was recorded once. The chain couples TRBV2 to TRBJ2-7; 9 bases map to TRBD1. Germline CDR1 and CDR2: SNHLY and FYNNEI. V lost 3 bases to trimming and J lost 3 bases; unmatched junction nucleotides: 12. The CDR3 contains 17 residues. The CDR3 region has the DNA TGTGCCAGCAGTGAGGGGACAGGGCATGAATATTTCTACGAGCAGTACTTC. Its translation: CASSEGTGHEYFYEQYF.

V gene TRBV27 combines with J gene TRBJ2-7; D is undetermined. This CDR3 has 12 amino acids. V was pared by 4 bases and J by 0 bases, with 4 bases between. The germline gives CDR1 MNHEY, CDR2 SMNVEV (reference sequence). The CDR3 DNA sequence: TGTGCCAGCAGTTCCAACTCCTACGAGCAGTACTTC. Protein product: CASSSNSYEQYF.

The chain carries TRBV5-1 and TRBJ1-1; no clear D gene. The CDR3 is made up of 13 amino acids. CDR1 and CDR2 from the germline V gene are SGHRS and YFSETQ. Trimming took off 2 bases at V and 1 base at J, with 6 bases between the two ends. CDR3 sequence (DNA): TGCGCCAGCAGCTTATCCTGGAACACTGAAGCTTTCTTT. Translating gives CASSLSWNTEAFF.

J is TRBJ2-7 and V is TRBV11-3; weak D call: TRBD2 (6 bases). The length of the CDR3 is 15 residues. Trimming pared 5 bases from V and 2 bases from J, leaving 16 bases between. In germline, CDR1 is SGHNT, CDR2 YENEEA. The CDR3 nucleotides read TGTGCCAGCAGCCAAGAAGGAGGGGAGGCCTACGAGCAGTACTTC. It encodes CASSQEGGEAYEQYF. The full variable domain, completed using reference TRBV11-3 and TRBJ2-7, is EAGVVQSPRYKIIEKKQPVAFWCNPISGHNTLYWYLQNLGQGPELLIRYENEEAVDDSQLPKDRFSAERLKGVDSTLKIQPAELGDSAVYLCASSQEGGEAYEQYFGPGTRLTVT.

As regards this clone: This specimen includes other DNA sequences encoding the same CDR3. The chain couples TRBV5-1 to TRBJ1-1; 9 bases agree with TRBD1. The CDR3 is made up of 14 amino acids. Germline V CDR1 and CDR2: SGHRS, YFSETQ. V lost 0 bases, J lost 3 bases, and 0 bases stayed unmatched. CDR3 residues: CASSLGTGDTEAFF. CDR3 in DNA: TGCGCCAGCAGCTTGGGGACAGGGGACACTGAAGCTTTCTTT.

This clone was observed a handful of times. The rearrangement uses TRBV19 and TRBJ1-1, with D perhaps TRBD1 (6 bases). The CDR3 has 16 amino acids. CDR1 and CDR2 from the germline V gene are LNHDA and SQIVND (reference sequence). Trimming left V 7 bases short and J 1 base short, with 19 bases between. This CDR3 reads CASIHGGGQANTEAFF. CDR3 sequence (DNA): TGTGCCAGTATTCATGGGGGGGGACAAGCGAACACTGAAGCTTTCTTT.

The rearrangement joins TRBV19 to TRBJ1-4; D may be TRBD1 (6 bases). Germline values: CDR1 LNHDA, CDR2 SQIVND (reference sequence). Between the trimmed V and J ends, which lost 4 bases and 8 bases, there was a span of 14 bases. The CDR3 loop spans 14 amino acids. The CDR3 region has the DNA TGTGCCAGTAGTAAACAGGGTAATACCGAAAAACTGTTTTTT. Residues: CASSKQGNTEKLFF.

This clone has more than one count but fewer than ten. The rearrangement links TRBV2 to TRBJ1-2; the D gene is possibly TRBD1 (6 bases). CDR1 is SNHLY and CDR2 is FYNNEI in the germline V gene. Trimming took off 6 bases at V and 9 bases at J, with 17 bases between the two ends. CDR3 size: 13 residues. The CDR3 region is CASSQRDMYRYTF. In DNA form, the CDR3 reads TGTGCCAGCAGCCAGAGGGACATGTATCGCTACACCTTC.

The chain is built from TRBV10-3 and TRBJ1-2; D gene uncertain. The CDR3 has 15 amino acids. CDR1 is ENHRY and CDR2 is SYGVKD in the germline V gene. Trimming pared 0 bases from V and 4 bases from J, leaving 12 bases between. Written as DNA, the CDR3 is TGTGCCATCAGTGAGTCGGAGGGATTTGCCTATGGCTACACCTTC. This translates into CAISESEGFAYGYTF.

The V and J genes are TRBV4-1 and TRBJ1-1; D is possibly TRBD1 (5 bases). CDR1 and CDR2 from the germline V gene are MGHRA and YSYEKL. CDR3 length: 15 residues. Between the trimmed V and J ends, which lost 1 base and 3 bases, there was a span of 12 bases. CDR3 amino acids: CASSQVLGVYTEAFF. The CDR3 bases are TGCGCCAGCAGCCAAGTACTGGGGGTGTACACTGAAGCTTTCTTT.

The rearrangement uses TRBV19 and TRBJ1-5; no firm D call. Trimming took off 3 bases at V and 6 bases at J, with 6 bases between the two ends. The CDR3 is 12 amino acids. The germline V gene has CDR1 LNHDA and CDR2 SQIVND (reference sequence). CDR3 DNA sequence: TGTGCCAGTAGTATCCCCTCTCAGCCCCAGCATTTT. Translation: CASSIPSQPQHF. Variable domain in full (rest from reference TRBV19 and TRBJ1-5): DGGITQSPKYLFRKEGQNVTLSCEQNLNHDAMYWYRQDPGQGLRLIYYSQIVNDFQKGDIAEGYSVSREKKESFPLTVTSAQKNPTAFYLCASSIPSQPQHFGDGTRLSIL.

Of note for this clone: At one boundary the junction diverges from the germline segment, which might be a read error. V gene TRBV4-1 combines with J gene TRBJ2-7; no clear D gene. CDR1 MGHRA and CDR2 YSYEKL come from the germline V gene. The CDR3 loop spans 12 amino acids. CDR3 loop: CASSPSPHELYF. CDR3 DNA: TGCGCCAGCAGCCCGTCTCCCCACGAGCTGTACTTC.

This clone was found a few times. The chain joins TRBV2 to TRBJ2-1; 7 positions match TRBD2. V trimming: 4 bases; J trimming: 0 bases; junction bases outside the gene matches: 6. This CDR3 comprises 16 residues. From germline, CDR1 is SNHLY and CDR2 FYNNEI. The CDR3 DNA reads TGTGCCAGCAGTGTATTGGGGGGGAGCTCCTACAATGAGCAGTTCTTC. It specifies CASSVLGGSSYNEQFF.

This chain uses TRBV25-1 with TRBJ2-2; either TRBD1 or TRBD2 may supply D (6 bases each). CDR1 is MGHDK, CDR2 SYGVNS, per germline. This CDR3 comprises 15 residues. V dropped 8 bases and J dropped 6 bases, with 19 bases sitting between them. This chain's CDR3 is CASQGGQGTPGELFF. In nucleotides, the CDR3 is TGTGCCAGCCAAGGGGGGCAGGGTACTCCCGGGGAGCTGTTTTTT.

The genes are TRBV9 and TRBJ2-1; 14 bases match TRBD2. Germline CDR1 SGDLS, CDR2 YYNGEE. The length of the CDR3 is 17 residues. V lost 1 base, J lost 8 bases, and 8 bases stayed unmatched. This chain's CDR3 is CASSVSTGLAGEHEQFF. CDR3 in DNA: TGTGCCAGCAGCGTATCGACGGGACTAGCGGGGGAACATGAGCAGTTCTTC.

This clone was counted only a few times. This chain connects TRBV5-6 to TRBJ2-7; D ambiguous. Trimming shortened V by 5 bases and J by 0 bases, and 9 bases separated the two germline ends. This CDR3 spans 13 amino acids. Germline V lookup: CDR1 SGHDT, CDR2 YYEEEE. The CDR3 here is CASSHKSSYEQYF. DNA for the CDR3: TGTGCCAGCAGTCACAAGAGCTCCTACGAGCAGTACTTC.

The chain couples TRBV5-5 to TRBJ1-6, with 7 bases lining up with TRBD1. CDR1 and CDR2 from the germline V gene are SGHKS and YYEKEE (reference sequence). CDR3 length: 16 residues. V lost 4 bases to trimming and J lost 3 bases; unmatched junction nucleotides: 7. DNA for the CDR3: TGTGCCAGCAGCAACGTAGGGACAGACTATAATTCACCCCTCCACTTT. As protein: CASSNVGTDYNSPLHF.